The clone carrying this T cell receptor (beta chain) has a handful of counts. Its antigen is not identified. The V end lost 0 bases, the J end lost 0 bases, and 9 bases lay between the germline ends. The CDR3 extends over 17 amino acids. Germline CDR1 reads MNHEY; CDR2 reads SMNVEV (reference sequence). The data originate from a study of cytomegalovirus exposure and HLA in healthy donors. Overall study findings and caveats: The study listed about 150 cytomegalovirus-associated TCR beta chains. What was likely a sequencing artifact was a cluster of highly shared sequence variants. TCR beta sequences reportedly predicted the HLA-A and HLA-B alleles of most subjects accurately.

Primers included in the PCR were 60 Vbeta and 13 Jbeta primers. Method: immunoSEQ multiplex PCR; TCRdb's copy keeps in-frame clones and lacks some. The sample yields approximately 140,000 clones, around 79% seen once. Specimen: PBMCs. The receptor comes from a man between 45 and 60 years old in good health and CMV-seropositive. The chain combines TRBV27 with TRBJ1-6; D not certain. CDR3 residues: CASSLSFRSSYNSPLHF. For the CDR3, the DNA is TGTGCCAGCAGTTTATCGTTTAGGAGCTCCTATAATTCACCCCTCCACTTT.